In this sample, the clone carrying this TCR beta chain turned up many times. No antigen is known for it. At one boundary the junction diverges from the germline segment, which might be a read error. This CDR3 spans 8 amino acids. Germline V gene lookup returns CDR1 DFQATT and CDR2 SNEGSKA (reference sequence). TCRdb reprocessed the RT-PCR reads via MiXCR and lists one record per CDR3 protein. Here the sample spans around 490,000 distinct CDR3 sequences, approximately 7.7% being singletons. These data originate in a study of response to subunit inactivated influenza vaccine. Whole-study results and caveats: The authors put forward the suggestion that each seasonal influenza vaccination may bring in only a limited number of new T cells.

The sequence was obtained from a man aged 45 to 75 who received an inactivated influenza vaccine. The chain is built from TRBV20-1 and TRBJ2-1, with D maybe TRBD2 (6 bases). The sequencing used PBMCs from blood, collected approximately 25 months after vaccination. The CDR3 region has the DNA TGCAGTGCTGGGGACTTGCGCTTC. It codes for CSAGDLRF.